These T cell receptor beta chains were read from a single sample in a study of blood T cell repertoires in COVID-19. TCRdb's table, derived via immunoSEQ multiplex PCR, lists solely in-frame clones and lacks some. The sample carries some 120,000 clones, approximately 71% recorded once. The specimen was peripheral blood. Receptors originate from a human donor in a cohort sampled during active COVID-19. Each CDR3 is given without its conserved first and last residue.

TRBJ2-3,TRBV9,ASRPGLGRFADTQY
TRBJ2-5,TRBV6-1,ASSATEVLPDRGETQY
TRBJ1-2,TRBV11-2,ASSSRDRGET
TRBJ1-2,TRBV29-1,SVDRGGNYGYT
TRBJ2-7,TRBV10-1,ASSESSAGPYEQY
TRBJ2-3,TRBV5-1,ASRGGQTDFTTDTQY
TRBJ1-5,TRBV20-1,SAGQEQPQH
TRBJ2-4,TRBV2,ASSGRRTSGGRENIQY
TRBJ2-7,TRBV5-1,ASSLGADRGLEQY
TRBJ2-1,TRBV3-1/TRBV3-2,ASSQGLAGLDEQF
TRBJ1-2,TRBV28,ASSISPQGSDDGYT
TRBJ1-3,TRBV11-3,ASSAGRSSGNTIY
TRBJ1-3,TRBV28,ASSYSPGALGFGNTIY
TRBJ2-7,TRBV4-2,ASSPTGVTNEQY
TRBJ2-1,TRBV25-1,ASVRTGGNEQF
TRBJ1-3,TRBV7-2,ASSLMSGQSFSGNTIY
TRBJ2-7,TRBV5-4,ASSIAGSSYEQY
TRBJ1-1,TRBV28,ATKSSYTEAF
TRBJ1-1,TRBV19,ASSRTGVGLYTEAF
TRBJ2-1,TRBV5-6,ASSFSNSNEQF
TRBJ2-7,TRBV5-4,ASRTWTESYEQY
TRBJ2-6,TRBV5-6,ASSPDRVGANVLT
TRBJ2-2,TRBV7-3,ASSPGLAGAWAGELF
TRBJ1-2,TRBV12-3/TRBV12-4,ASSLTGGHGYT
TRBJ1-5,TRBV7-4,ASSLVGWSQPQH
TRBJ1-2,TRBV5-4,ASDSET
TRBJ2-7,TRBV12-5,ASGSLAGEQY
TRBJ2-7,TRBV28,ASSLQTGTSYEQY
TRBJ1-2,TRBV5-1,ASSLAPGNYGYT
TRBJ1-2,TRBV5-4,ASSPYRGQDYGYT
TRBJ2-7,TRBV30,AWSLDRASEQY
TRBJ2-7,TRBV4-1,ASSQEGTGAYEQY
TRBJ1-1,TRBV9,ASSQPGHNTEAF
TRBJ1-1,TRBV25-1,ASSERSGGTGNTEAF
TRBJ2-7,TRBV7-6,ASSLGQGTSGRLFYEQY
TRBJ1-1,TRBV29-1,SVTPTGTEAF
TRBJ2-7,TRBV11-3,ASSLDTGGSYEQY
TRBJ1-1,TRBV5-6,ASSYTGGATEAF
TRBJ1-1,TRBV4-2,ASSQGSRRAEAF
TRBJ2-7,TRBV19,ASSTSTGGVYEQY
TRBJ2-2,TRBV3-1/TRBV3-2,ASSQGDTGELF
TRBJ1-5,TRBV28,ASRPTGRTTQPQH
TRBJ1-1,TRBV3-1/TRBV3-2,ASTSTANTEAF
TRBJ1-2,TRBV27,ASSLTGFGYT
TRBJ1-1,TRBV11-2,ASSSQGALLEAF
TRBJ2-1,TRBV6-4,ASRNRQREDSYNEQF
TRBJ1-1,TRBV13,ASSLAGGIGNTEAF